This record covers a single T cell receptor beta chain. This sample is drawn from a study of blood T cell repertoires in COVID-19. Here immunoSEQ multiplex PCR was the method, and the copy in TCRdb shows in-frame clones only, minus some. The sample contains fewer than 400,000 clones, about 83% of which appear only once. This clonotype originated in a woman aged 45-59 years who had recovered from COVID-19. Source material: PBMCs or T cells enriched from blood (not recorded which).

DNA of the CDR3: TGTGCCAGTAGCACTGGACTAGCGATAGTCTATGAGCAGTTCTTC. This encodes CASSTGLAIVYEQFF. This chain links TRBV19 with TRBJ2-1, with TRBD2 identical over 9 bases. The germline V gene encodes CDR1 LNHDA and CDR2 SQIVND (reference sequence). The CDR3 covers 15 residues. Trimming removed 6 bases from V and 8 bases from J; junction bases left unmatched: 11.